These 32 T cell receptor beta chains were sequenced from one sample in a study of metastatic and nonmetastatic thyroid tumors. TCRdb called clones again from the PCR reads with MiXCR. The table shows over 10,000 clones, with roughly 31% occurring only once. Every patient underwent thyroid surgery untreated. The sample comprised tumor tissue. These receptors were collected from a male donor with papillary thyroid cancer or a benign thyroid nodule (not recorded which). Some clones in this sample may be carry-over from other donors' samples.

The V call is TRBV5-1, the J call TRBJ2-2; 10 nucleotides agree with TRBD2. Germline values: CDR1 SGHRS, CDR2 YFSETQ. With 9 bases clipped from V and 2 bases from J, the junction kept 4 bases outside the gene matches. This CDR3 contains 14 residues. The DNA of the CDR3 is TGCGCCACCGGGACTAGCGTAAACACCGGGGAGCTGTTTTTT. This encodes CATGTSVNTGELFF.

This clone was found many times. The CDR3 DNA sequence: TGCGCCAGCAGCTTCGTTCCATTTGGGAACACTGAAGCTTTCTTT. It yields the protein CASSFVPFGNTEAFF. J is TRBJ1-1 and V is TRBV5-1; D is unclear. V lost 2 bases and J 1 base, leaving 12 bases between the germline ends. CDR1 is SGHRS and CDR2 is YFSETQ in the germline V gene. The CDR3 extends over 15 amino acids.

By proportion, this clone is medium-sized (0.01 to 0.1%). The chain combines TRBV28 with TRBJ1-5; 10 bases are a match to TRBD1. After removal of 6 bases from V and 6 bases from J, the junction contained 8 bases not matched to a gene. The CDR3 consists of 15 residues. Germline CDR1 is MDHEN and CDR2 is SYDVKM. The CDR3 nucleotides read TGTGCCAGCAGCCCCCGGGACAGGGGAACTCAGCCCCAGCATTTT. It specifies CASSPRDRGTQPQHF.

The chain combines TRBV28 with TRBJ2-2; D is tentatively TRBD1 or TRBD2 (5 bases each). Germline-derived CDR1 and CDR2 are MDHEN and SYDVKM. The CDR3 has 18 residues. Trimming left V 0 bases short and J 5 bases short, with 19 bases between. The CDR3 DNA follows: TGTGCCAGCAGTTTATGGGGACGAGTGGGAGCAGGGACCGGGGAGCTGTTTTTT. Its protein is CASSLWGRVGAGTGELFF. Complete variable domain (other parts from reference TRBV28 and TRBJ2-2): DVKVTQSSRYLVKRTGEKVFLECVQDMDHENMFWYRQDPGLGLRLIYFSYDVKMKEKGDIPEGYSVSREKKERFSLILESASTNQTSMYLCASSLWGRVGAGTGELFFGEGSRLTVL.

This clone was found a few times. The rearrangement links TRBV6-1 to TRBJ1-1, with D unclear. This CDR3 comprises 13 residues. V was shortened by 8 bases and J by 1 base, with 11 bases between the two germline ends. From germline, CDR1 is MNHNS and CDR2 SASEGT. In DNA form, the CDR3 reads TGTGCCAGCCTGTTTCGGGAGAACACTGAAGCTTTCTTT. It codes for CASLFRENTEAFF.

Notes on this clone: An end of the junction differs from the germline gene, which may be a read error. The chain employs TRBV20-1 and TRBJ1-3; TRBD1 might be the D (5 bases). This CDR3 is built from 14 residues. From germline, CDR1 is DFQATT and CDR2 SNEGSKA (reference sequence). The CDR3 protein is CSATTGRGRKTIYF. Written as DNA, the CDR3 is TGCAGTGCAACTACGGGTAGGGGAAGAAAGACCATATATTTT.

The rearrangement uses TRBV5-6 and TRBJ2-7, with D maybe TRBD2 (6 bases). This CDR3 is 17 amino acids long. Trimming shortened V by 1 base and J by 0 bases, and 17 bases separated the two germline ends. Germline V CDR1 and CDR2: SGHDT, YYEEEE. This CDR3 reads CASSLFGSQVFSYEQYF. As DNA, the CDR3 is TGTGCCAGCAGCTTGTTCGGGAGCCAGGTTTTCTCCTACGAGCAGTACTTC. Looking up the rest from reference TRBV5-6 and TRBJ2-7 gives the full variable domain: DAGVTQSPTHLIKTRGQQVTLRCSPKSGHDTVSWYQQALGQGPQFIFQYYEEEERQRGNFPDRFSGHQFPNYSSELNVNALLLGDSALYLCASSLFGSQVFSYEQYFGPGTRLTVT.

This chain links TRBV6-1 with TRBJ2-4, with D maybe TRBD1 (5 bases). Per germline, CDR1 MNHNS and CDR2 SASEGT. The CDR3 is 14 amino acids. V was clipped by 3 bases and J by 9 bases, with 15 bases between them. Here the CDR3 reads CASSDGQGQSIQYF. As DNA, the CDR3 is TGTGCCAGCAGTGACGGACAAGGTCAAAGCATTCAGTACTTC.

In this sample, this clone turned up once. This chain connects TRBV7-3 to TRBJ2-1; tentative D call: TRBD2 (5 bases). The CDR3 has 15 amino acids. V lost 5 bases to trimming and J lost 5 bases, with 16 bases between them. CDR1 is SGHTA and CDR2 is FQGTGA in the germline V gene. The CDR3 sequence: CASSNFGPADNEQFF. Written as DNA, the CDR3 is TGTGCCAGCAGCAACTTCGGACCAGCGGACAATGAGCAGTTCTTC.

J is TRBJ2-2 and V is TRBV28, with D possibly matching TRBD2 (5 bases). Germline V gene sequence: CDR1 MDHEN, CDR2 SYDVKM. This CDR3 comprises 12 residues. The V gene lost 6 bases and the J gene lost 9 bases, with 11 bases spanning the gap. The CDR3 bases are TGTGCCAGCAGCTCCGAGGGTAGGGAGCTGTTTTTT. Translating it yields CASSSEGRELFF.

The chain has TRBV5-1 and TRBJ1-1, with D possibly being TRBD1 (5 bases). CDR1 is SGHRS, CDR2 YFSETQ, per germline. V was trimmed by 4 bases and J by 6 bases, leaving 16 bases between them. The CDR3 length is 14 residues. CDR3 amino acids: CASSRRLGPAEAFF. Written as DNA, the CDR3 is TGCGCCAGCAGCCGGAGGTTGGGGCCGGCTGAAGCTTTCTTT.

J is TRBJ2-7 and V is TRBV11-2, with D possibly being TRBD1 (6 bases). From germline, CDR1 is SGHAT and CDR2 FQNNGV. The CDR3 sequence is 14 residues long. Deletions cut 8 bases from V and 3 bases from J, with 17 bases between. The CDR3 reads CASDLTPTGYEQYF. CDR3 in DNA: TGTGCCAGCGACCTTACCCCGACAGGCTACGAGCAGTACTTC.

This clone was recorded a few times. V is TRBV6-1 and J is TRBJ1-1, with D possibly TRBD1 on 5 matching bases. Between the trimmed V and J ends, which lost 8 bases and 5 bases, there was a span of 24 bases. Germline CDR1 reads MNHNS; CDR2 reads SASEGT. This CDR3 is built from 16 residues. The CDR3: CASRVRRGAKWTEAFF. In DNA, the CDR3 is TGTGCCAGCCGAGTCCGTCGAGGGGCGAAGTGGACTGAAGCTTTCTTT.

This clone turned up a few times. The chain recombines TRBV6-1 with TRBJ2-1, with D perhaps matching TRBD1 or TRBD2 (6 bases each). The V gene lost 2 bases and the J gene lost 6 bases, with 14 bases spanning the gap. Germline V gene lookup returns CDR1 MNHNS and CDR2 SASEGT. The CDR3 length is 15 residues. CDR3 protein: CASSENEGGSNEQFF. The DNA for the CDR3 is TGTGCCAGCAGTGAAAATGAGGGGGGATCCAATGAGCAGTTCTTC.

This clone appeared many times. The chain has TRBV7-8 and TRBJ1-2; 11 nucleotides match TRBD1. The CDR3 runs to 14 residues. Germline V gene sequence: CDR1 SGHVS, CDR2 FQNEAQ. Germline trimming cut 4 bases from V and 8 bases from J; bases unmatched to any gene: 6. This CDR3 reads CASSSDRGQGGYTF. In nucleotides, the CDR3 is TGTGCCAGCAGCTCGGACAGGGGGCAGGGCGGCTACACCTTC.

The V gene is TRBV2, the J gene TRBJ2-1; 14 positions agree with TRBD2. J lost 4 bases, V lost 2 bases, and 7 bases had no gene match. CDR3 size: 18 residues. CDR1 and CDR2 (germline): SNHLY, FYNNEI. The CDR3 nucleotides are TGTGCCAGCAGTGAACTCGGACTAGCGGGAGGTCCGTACAATGAGCAGTTCTTC. Translating gives CASSELGLAGGPYNEQFF. The full variable domain, its missing parts supplied by reference TRBV2 and TRBJ2-1, is EPEVTQTPSHQVTQMGQEVILRCVPISNHLYFYWYRQILGQKVEFLVSFYNNEISEKSEIFDDQFSVERPDGSNFTLKIRSTKLEDSAMYFCASSELGLAGGPYNEQFFGPGTRLTVL.

Judged by abundance, this clone is medium-sized (0.01 to 0.1%). The chain links TRBV18 to TRBJ2-7; 8 bases align to TRBD1. The CDR3 has 15 residues. With V trimmed by 6 bases and J by 1 base, 8 bases remained unmatched. Germline V gives CDR1 KGHSH, CDR2 LQKENI. CDR3 amino acids: CASSLGTGVSYEQYF. Here the CDR3 DNA reads TGTGCCAGCTCGCTGGGGACAGGTGTATCCTACGAGCAGTACTTC. Variable domain in full (rest from reference TRBV18 and TRBJ2-7): NAGVMQNPRHLVRRRGQEARLRCSPMKGHSHVYWYRQLPEEGLKFMVYLQKENIIDESGMPKERFSAEFPKEGPSILRIQQVVRGDSAAYFCASSLGTGVSYEQYFGPGTRLTVT.

The rearrangement joins TRBV6-2 or TRBV6-3 to TRBJ2-7; D gene unclear. Trimming shortened V by 2 bases and J by 1 base, and 18 bases separated the two germline ends. Germline CDR1 and CDR2: MNHEY and SVGEGT. The CDR3 totals 17 residues. The CDR3 is CASSYNVRRLPSYEQYF. The CDR3 DNA follows: TGTGCCAGCAGTTACAATGTTAGACGGCTTCCATCCTACGAGCAGTACTTC.

Within the sample, this clone is medium-sized. The V call is TRBV6-1, the J call TRBJ1-6; 8 bases fit TRBD1. The CDR3 loop spans 14 amino acids. CDR1 MNHNS and CDR2 SASEGT come from the germline V gene. V trimming: 6 bases; J trimming: 8 bases; junction bases outside the gene matches: 6. The CDR3 coding sequence is TGTGCCAGCAGCCCCGCGGACAGGGATTCACCCCTCCACTTT. Translated, it gives CASSPADRDSPLHF.

In DNA, the CDR3 is TGTGCCAGTAGTACCCCACCAGGGGGCCCTAACTATGGCTACACCTTC. This sequence encodes CASSTPPGGPNYGYTF. The rearrangement uses TRBV19 and TRBJ1-2; 8 positions match TRBD1. Germline V gives CDR1 LNHDA, CDR2 SQIVND (reference sequence). This CDR3 region has 16 residues. After removal of 4 bases from V and 0 bases from J, the junction contained 7 bases not matched to a gene. The complete variable domain, with remaining parts taken from reference TRBV19 and TRBJ1-2, reads DGGITQSPKYLFRKEGQNVTLSCEQNLNHDAMYWYRQDPGQGLRLIYYSQIVNDFQKGDIAEGYSVSREKKESFPLTVTSAQKNPTAFYLCASSTPPGGPNYGYTFGSGTRLTVV.

This clone occurred a few times. J is TRBJ2-1 and V is TRBV9; 10 bases are a match to TRBD2. This CDR3 is built from 22 residues. The V and J ends lost 0 bases and 0 bases, in that order; junction bases with no gene match: 18. Germline lookup yields CDR1 SGDLS and CDR2 YYNGEE. The CDR3 protein is CASSVGVGGLAGGKSSYNEQFF. The CDR3 coding sequence is TGTGCCAGCAGCGTAGGGGTTGGAGGGTTAGCGGGAGGAAAGAGCTCCTACAATGAGCAGTTCTTC.

This chain joins TRBV6-2 or TRBV6-3 and TRBJ1-1; D is unclear. The CDR3 is 15 residues long. V was cut by 4 bases and J by 2 bases, with 14 bases left in between. Germline assignment: CDR1 MNHEY and CDR2 SVGEGT. The DNA for the CDR3 is TGTGCCAGCAGTTCGGTCTTCAGCCCTAACACTGAAGCTTTCTTT. Residues: CASSSVFSPNTEAFF.

This chain uses TRBV18 with TRBJ1-2; 7 bases line up with TRBD1. Germline V gene lookup returns CDR1 KGHSH and CDR2 LQKENI. This CDR3 spans 13 amino acids. The ends lost 6 bases at V and 4 bases at J; junction bases unmatched: 5. The CDR3 bases are TGTGCCAGCTCGGAAGGGACAGCCTATGGCTACACCTTC. Encoded protein: CASSEGTAYGYTF.

The rearrangement links TRBV5-1 to TRBJ1-6, with D perhaps TRBD1 (6 bases). Trimming removed 1 base from V and 10 bases from J, with 12 bases in between. The CDR3 runs 14 residues. Germline V gene lookup returns CDR1 SGHRS and CDR2 YFSETQ. DNA of the CDR3: TGCGCCAGCAGCTTGTCGGTGGGGACATCACCCCTCCACTTT. It is translated as CASSLSVGTSPLHF.

This clone turned up a few times. The rearrangement joins TRBV18 to TRBJ2-7; TRBD1 might be the D (5 bases). CDR1 KGHSH and CDR2 LQKENI come from the germline V gene. Trimming pared 3 bases from V and 0 bases from J, leaving 9 bases between. The CDR3 has 14 amino acids. The CDR3 loop is CASSPTEFSYEQYF. DNA for the CDR3: TGTGCCAGCTCACCGACAGAGTTCTCCTACGAGCAGTACTTC.

This clone showed up many times. A much bigger clone sits one base away, suggesting this may be a read error. V is TRBV20-1 and J is TRBJ2-3; 8 bases map to TRBD2. The CDR3 covers 13 residues. Germline trimming cut 5 bases from V and 5 bases from J; bases unmatched to any gene: 6. Germline V gene lookup returns CDR1 DFQATT and CDR2 SNEGSKA (reference sequence). CDR3 bases: TGCAGTGCTCTGGGACTAGTAATAGATACGCAGTATTTT. This gives the protein CSALGLVIDTQYF.

This clone was detected many times. The V gene is TRBV5-4, the J gene TRBJ2-1; TRBD2 agrees at 9 bases. Germline CDR1 SGHNT, CDR2 YYREEE (reference sequence). V lost 6 bases, J lost 7 bases, and 11 bases stayed unmatched. The CDR3 runs 15 residues. In DNA, the CDR3 is TGTGCCAGCACCGTCAGCGGGGGGAAATGGAATGAGCAGTTCTTC. Its protein is CASTVSGGKWNEQFF.

Regarding this clone: The CDR3 end shows no conserved phenylalanine or tryptophan, and so a read error is likely. V and J are TRBV5-1 and TRBJ2-3, with D possibly TRBD2 on 6 matching bases. Germline values: CDR1 SGHRS, CDR2 YFSETQ. The CDR3 spans 15 residues. V lost 3 bases, J lost 0 bases, and 11 bases lay in between. CDR3 sequence reads: CASSYAGYSTDTQYI. In DNA, the CDR3 is TGCGCCAGCAGCTACGCGGGGTATAGCACAGATACGCAGTATATT.

This clone was seen repeatedly, ten times or more. The V and J genes are TRBV12-3 or TRBV12-4 and TRBJ1-4, with 8 bases matching TRBD1. This CDR3 is 13 amino acids long. The J segment lost 11 bases and the V segment lost 5 bases, leaving 7 bases of the junction unmatched. The CDR3 bases are TGTGCCAGCAGTCCCGGGGACAGGTTTAAACTGTTTTTT. Encoded protein: CASSPGDRFKLFF.

The sample holds a few counts of this clone. The V gene is TRBV28, the J gene TRBJ2-7; no firm D call. The CDR3 is made up of 12 amino acids. Germline loops: CDR1 MDHEN, CDR2 SYDVKM. Trimming pared 3 bases from V and 4 bases from J, leaving 7 bases between. The CDR3 reads CASSFLEYEQYF. The CDR3 coding sequence is TGTGCCAGCAGTTTTTTAGAGTACGAGCAGTACTTC.

V gene TRBV27 combines with J gene TRBJ1-5; D not resolved. Trimming pared 0 bases from V and 3 bases from J, leaving 9 bases between. Germline lookup yields CDR1 MNHEY and CDR2 SMNVEV (reference sequence). This CDR3 is built from 15 residues. The CDR3 here is CASSLSTGLNQPQHF. The CDR3 DNA sequence: TGTGCCAGCAGTTTATCGACCGGACTCAATCAGCCCCAGCATTTT.

This clone showed up many times. This clone may be a read error of a much larger clone one base away. The genes are TRBV4-3 and TRBJ1-5; 8 nucleotides line up with TRBD1. The CDR3 is 17 residues long. CDR1 LGHNA and CDR2 YSLEER come from the germline V gene. The ends lost 3 bases at V and 6 bases at J; junction bases unmatched: 13. The CDR3 here is CASSHQNRLQGGQPQHF. The DNA of the CDR3 is TGCGCCAGCAGCCACCAAAATCGGTTACAGGGGGGTCAGCCCCAGCATTTT.